The clone carrying this TCR beta chain was counted between two and nine times. The data were taken from a study of shared T cell receptors in the human thymus. The assay was immunoSEQ multiplex PCR, and TCRdb's table has in-frame clones only and misses some. The sample lists approximately 580,000 clones, around three quarters seen once, with 0.01% to 0.015% in the top ten. With 4 bases clipped from V and 4 bases from J, the junction kept 8 bases outside the gene matches. The length of the CDR3 is 15 residues. From germline, CDR1 is MNHNY and CDR2 SVGAGI (reference sequence). These data were also reused for a study on human thymus T cells. That source adds: Corrective cardiac surgery supplied the resected thymus tissue. There were highly overlapping thymic repertoires among unrelated individuals, as related research reported.

Input material: thymocytes. The receptor's source is a boy less than two years old with a congenital heart defect. The genes are TRBV6-6 and TRBJ2-5; TRBD1 aligns across 8 bases. CDR3 in amino acids: CASSSCRDRLETQYF. The CDR3 coding sequence is TGTGCCAGCAGTTCCTGCCGGGACAGGTTAGAGACCCAGTACTTC.